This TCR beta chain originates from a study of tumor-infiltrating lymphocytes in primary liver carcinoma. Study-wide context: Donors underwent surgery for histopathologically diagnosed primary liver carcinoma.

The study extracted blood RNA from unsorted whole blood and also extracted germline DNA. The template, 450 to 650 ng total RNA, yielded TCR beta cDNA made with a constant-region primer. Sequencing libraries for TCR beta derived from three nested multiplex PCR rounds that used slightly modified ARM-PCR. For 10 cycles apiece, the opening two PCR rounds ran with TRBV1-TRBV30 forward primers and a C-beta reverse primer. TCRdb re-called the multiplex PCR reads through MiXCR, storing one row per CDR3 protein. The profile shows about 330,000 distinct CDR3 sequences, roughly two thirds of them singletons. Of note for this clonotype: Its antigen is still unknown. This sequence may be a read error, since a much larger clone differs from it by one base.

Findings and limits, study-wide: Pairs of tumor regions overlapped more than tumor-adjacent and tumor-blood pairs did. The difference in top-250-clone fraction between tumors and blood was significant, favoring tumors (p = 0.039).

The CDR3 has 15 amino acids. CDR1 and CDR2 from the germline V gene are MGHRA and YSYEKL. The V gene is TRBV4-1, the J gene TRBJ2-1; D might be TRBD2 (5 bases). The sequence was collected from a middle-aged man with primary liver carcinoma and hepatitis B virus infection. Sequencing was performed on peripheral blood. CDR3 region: CANSQDYGGLNEQFF. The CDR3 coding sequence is TGCGCCAACAGCCAAGATTACGGCGGGCTCAATGAGCAGTTCTTC.